The 27 T cell receptor beta chains in this list originate from one sample, sequenced in a study of T-cell reconstitution after alpha-beta-depleted transplantation in children (dated by TCRdb to about 2016). Library prep was done by PCR. The instrument was an Illumina HiSeq 2500. TCR libraries were prepared with molecular barcoding, using unique molecular identifiers to normalize TCRbeta repertoire quantification. TCRdb reanalyzed the raw reads on its own, using fastp at Q25 for trimming and MiXCR for clone calling, and kept in-frame beta chains. For every CDR3 protein sequence, its rows merge into one entry that carries the most common genes and DNA. This sample comprises over 150,000 distinct CDR3 sequences, 6.6% of them detected only once. The ten top clones hold around 5% of the sample. The treatment or condition label on this specimen signifies: allogeneic hematopoietic cell transplantation with graft depleted of TCRalphabeta T cells and CD19 B cells.

The source material was PBMCs, sampled before TCRalphabeta/CD19-depleted stem cell transplant. These receptors were collected from a boy aged 2 to 10 with acute lymphoblastic leukemia, due to receive a stem cell transplant.

CDR3 in amino acids: CASSLGRVYEQYF. The CDR3 nucleotides are TGTGCCAGCAGCTTAGGTCGAGTTTACGAGCAGTACTTC. V usage is TRBV7-2 and J usage is TRBJ2-7; D not certain. The germline gives CDR1 SGHTA, CDR2 FQGNSA. Trimming shortened V by 1 base and J by 4 bases, and 8 bases separated the two germline ends. The CDR3 is made up of 13 amino acids.

V and J are TRBV12-3 or TRBV12-4 and TRBJ1-5; D is ambiguous. The CDR3 covers 17 residues. The V end lost 1 base, the J end lost 0 bases, and 13 bases lay between the germline ends. Here the CDR3 reads CASSLGTRLGSNQPQHF. DNA of the CDR3: TGTGCCAGCAGTTTAGGGACCCGTTTGGGTAGCAATCAGCCCCAGCATTTT.

This clonotype was detected only a few times. V and J are TRBV7-9 and TRBJ2-2, with D perhaps TRBD2 (6 bases). The V end was cut by 8 bases, the J end by 1 base, with 20 bases between. CDR1 is SEHNR and CDR2 is FQNEAQ in the germline V gene (reference sequence). The CDR3 sequence is 17 residues long. This chain's CDR3 is CASSRLTGTLNTGELFF. The CDR3 region has the DNA TGTGCCAGCTCCCGGCTTACCGGGACTTTGAACACCGGGGAGCTGTTTTTT.

This clonotype was detected ten times or more. CDR3 coding DNA: TGCAGCGTTGGGACGCACTCTGGGGCCAACGTCCTGACTTTC. Amino acid sequence: CSVGTHSGANVLTF. The chain uses TRBV29-1 and TRBJ2-6, with D hard to call. Germline-derived CDR1 and CDR2 are SQVTM and ANQGSEA. The CDR3 runs to 14 residues. Trimming removed 4 bases at V and 0 bases at J, with 7 bases between.

Many counts were recorded for this clonotype. V and J are TRBV20-1 and TRBJ2-5, with 8 bases matching TRBD1. V was pared by 7 bases and J by 2 bases, with 3 bases of the junction left unmatched. This CDR3 is built from 12 residues. Germline CDR1 reads DFQATT; CDR2 reads SNEGSKA (reference sequence). CDR3 coding DNA: TGCAGTGGGGACAGGAATCAAGAGACCCAGTACTTC. It translates to CSGDRNQETQYF.

This clonotype was observed a few times. V is TRBV7-2 and J is TRBJ2-7; TRBD2 is a possible D gene (5 bases). In germline, CDR1 is SGHTA, CDR2 FQGNSA. Trimming cost V 8 bases and J 7 bases, with 12 bases left between them. The CDR3 covers 11 residues. CDR3: CASGLLWEQYF. The CDR3 nucleotides are TGTGCCAGCGGACTCCTTTGGGAGCAGTACTTC. The full variable domain, completed using reference TRBV7-2 and TRBJ2-7, is GAGVSQSPSNKVTEKGKDVELRCDPISGHTALYWYRQSLGQGLEFLIYFQGNSAPDKSGLPSDRFSAERTGGSVSTLTIQRTQQEDSAVYLCASGLLWEQYFGPGTRLTVT.

The chain links TRBV6-2 or TRBV6-3 to TRBJ2-7; TRBD1 might be the D (6 bases). This CDR3 comprises 15 residues. Germline V lookup: CDR1 MNHEY, CDR2 SVGEGT. V lost 6 bases and J lost 2, with 17 bases in between. The CDR3: CASRIQQGSPYEQYF. The DNA for the CDR3 is TGTGCCAGCAGGATCCAACAGGGTAGCCCCTACGAGCAGTACTTC.

This clonotype was counted ten times or more. The CDR3: CSVVTGGNYGYTF. CDR3 in DNA: TGCAGCGTTGTAACAGGGGGGAACTATGGCTACACCTTC. This sequence joins TRBV29-1 and TRBJ1-2; 8 nucleotides line up with TRBD1. The germline CDR1 and CDR2 sequences are SQVTM and ANQGSEA. This CDR3 contains 13 residues. V lost 4 bases to trimming and J lost 2 bases; unmatched junction nucleotides: 3.

This clonotype was seen repeatedly, ten times or more. The chain uses TRBV5-1 and TRBJ1-1, with D perhaps matching TRBD1 (5 bases). The CDR3 covers 14 residues. The ends were cut back, 4 bases at V and 5 bases at J, with 15 bases in the middle. The V gene's germline CDR1 is SGHRS and CDR2 YFSETQ. The CDR3 nucleotides are TGCGCCAGCAGCCCTTCTGGAGGGGTGACTGAAGCTTTCTTT. Amino acids: CASSPSGGVTEAFF.

V usage is TRBV14 and J usage is TRBJ2-1, with TRBD2 as a possible D gene (5 bases). The V and J ends lost 2 bases and 6 bases respectively, with 11 bases between them. This CDR3 contains 14 residues. Looked up from germline, CDR1 is SGHDN and CDR2 is FVKESK. CDR3 sequence reads: CASSQNGGGNEQFF. CDR3 DNA sequence: TGTGCCAGCAGCCAAAACGGAGGTGGCAATGAGCAGTTCTTC.

This clonotype was seen more than once but under ten times. The chain recombines TRBV6-5 with TRBJ1-1, with TRBD1 matching over 7 bases. The CDR3 is 15 amino acids. The germline gives CDR1 MNHEY, CDR2 SVGAGI. J was trimmed by 2 bases and V by 2 bases; bases with no gene match: 5. This CDR3 is CASSYAGTANTEAFF. The CDR3 DNA reads TGTGCCAGCAGTTACGCCGGGACAGCTAACACTGAAGCTTTCTTT.

The chain employs TRBV10-2 and TRBJ1-6; 8 bases map to TRBD1. The CDR3 consists of 16 residues. Germline CDR1 reads WSHSY; CDR2 reads SAAADI. Unmatched junction bases numbered 13, after V lost 7 bases and J lost 8 bases. The chain's CDR3 is CASKGAGTGLDSPLHF. DNA for the CDR3: TGCGCCAGCAAGGGGGCCGGGACAGGACTCGATTCACCCCTCCACTTT.

This clonotype turned up a few times. The CDR3 spells CSVGEGDREYTF. The CDR3 DNA is TGCAGCGTTGGGGAAGGGGACCGAGAGTACACCTTC. V and J are TRBV29-1 and TRBJ1-2; a weak D match, TRBD1 (5 bases). The CDR3 sequence is 12 residues long. Trimming cost V 4 bases and J 11 bases, with 17 bases left between them. Germline loops: CDR1 SQVTM, CDR2 ANQGSEA.

Many counts were recorded for this clonotype. The chain joins TRBV29-1 to TRBJ2-3, with 8 bases that match TRBD2. Losses at the gene ends were 4 bases for V and 2 bases for J; bases not matched to a gene: 5. From germline, CDR1 is SQVTM and CDR2 ANQGSEA. The CDR3 is 14 residues long. As DNA, the CDR3 is TGCAGCGTTGGGAGCGGGGGTAACACAGATACGCAGTATTTT. Its translation is CSVGSGGNTDTQYF.

This clonotype was recorded many times. This chain joins TRBV5-1 and TRBJ2-3, with D possibly matching TRBD1 (6 bases). The germline V gene encodes CDR1 SGHRS and CDR2 YFSETQ. CDR3 length: 13 residues. Deletions cut 6 bases from V and 2 bases from J, with 10 bases between. This chain's CDR3 is CASIGQSTDTQYF. CDR3 coding DNA: TGCGCCAGCATCGGACAGTCCACAGATACGCAGTATTTT. The full variable domain, in which reference TRBV5-1 and TRBJ2-3 provide the parts outside the CDR3, is KAGVTQTPRYLIKTRGQQVTLSCSPISGHRSVSWYQQTPGQGLQFLFEYFSETQRNKGNFPGRFSGRQFSNSRSEMNVSTLELGDSALYLCASIGQSTDTQYFGPGTRLTVL.

This clonotype was picked up many times. The chain uses TRBV11-2 and TRBJ2-1; TRBD2 might be the D (6 bases). The CDR3 loop spans 15 amino acids. V gave up 0 bases and J gave up 4 bases, with 10 bases separating them. In germline, CDR1 is SGHAT, CDR2 FQNNGV. The CDR3 sequence: CASSLEWDSYNEQFF. The DNA of the CDR3 is TGTGCCAGCAGCTTAGAGTGGGACTCGTACAATGAGCAGTTCTTC.

Many counts were recorded for this clonotype. The chain carries TRBV28 and TRBJ2-7; the D gene is possibly TRBD2 (5 bases). There are 13 residues in the CDR3. The V gene's germline CDR1 is MDHEN and CDR2 SYDVKM. V was clipped by 7 bases and J by 4 bases, with 14 bases between them. CDR3 in amino acids: CASKRPGLYEQYF. CDR3 sequence (DNA): TGTGCCAGCAAGAGACCCGGACTTTACGAGCAGTACTTC.

This clonotype has at least ten counts. The J gene is TRBJ2-5, the V gene TRBV11-3; D remains ambiguous. Trimming took 0 bases from V and 0 from J, leaving 5 bases between them. Germline CDR1 reads SGHNT; CDR2 reads YENEEA. CDR3 size: 14 residues. The chain's CDR3 is CASSLDRNQETQYF. CDR3 DNA: TGTGCCAGCAGCTTAGATCGGAACCAAGAGACCCAGTACTTC.

This clonotype is categorized as medium-sized. The genes are TRBV28 and TRBJ2-7; possible D gene TRBD1, 5 bases. This CDR3 has 14 amino acids. The ends were cut back, 5 bases at V and 1 base at J, with 12 bases in the middle. Germline V lookup: CDR1 MDHEN, CDR2 SYDVKM. The CDR3 sequence is CASSPWTLSYEQYF. In DNA, the CDR3 is TGTGCCAGCAGTCCCTGGACACTTTCCTACGAGCAGTACTTC.

This clonotype came up many times. The chain carries TRBV7-2 and TRBJ2-1; D is unresolved. Germline V gene lookup returns CDR1 SGHTA and CDR2 FQGNSA. CDR3 length equals 13 residues. V was cut by 2 bases and J by 5 bases, with 7 bases left in between. Here the CDR3 reads CASSLLQNNEQFF. The CDR3 region has the DNA TGTGCCAGCAGCTTACTCCAGAACAATGAGCAGTTCTTC.

This clonotype was counted many times. The chain has TRBV5-1 and TRBJ1-1, with a tentative D call TRBD1 (5 bases). This CDR3 is 14 amino acids long. V dropped 0 bases and J dropped 4 bases, with 10 bases sitting between them. Looked up from germline, CDR1 is SGHRS and CDR2 is YFSETQ. In DNA form, the CDR3 reads TGCGCCAGCAGCTTGGCCGGGGGGTCCACTGAAGCTTTCTTT. This gives the protein CASSLAGGSTEAFF. The whole variable domain, filled in from reference TRBV5-1 and TRBJ1-1, reads KAGVTQTPRYLIKTRGQQVTLSCSPISGHRSVSWYQQTPGQGLQFLFEYFSETQRNKGNFPGRFSGRQFSNSRSEMNVSTLELGDSALYLCASSLAGGSTEAFFGQGTRLTVV.

This clonotype was detected only a few times. The chain employs TRBV30 and TRBJ2-1; D is uncertain. The CDR3 has 13 amino acids. Germline CDR1 and CDR2: GTSNPN and SVGIG (reference sequence). The V end was cut by 5 bases, the J end by 3 bases, with 11 bases between. DNA of the CDR3: TGTGCCTGGCTAGAGGTCAACTACAATGAGCAGTTCTTC. Translation: CAWLEVNYNEQFF.

This clonotype appeared a few times. The chain has TRBV7-2 and TRBJ2-3; 7 bases align to TRBD2. Per the germline V gene, CDR1 is SGHTA and CDR2 is FQGNSA. This CDR3 has 15 amino acids. The V gene end was trimmed by 0 bases and the J gene end by 5 bases; junction bases not matched to a gene: 5. This CDR3 reads CASSLAFSGVDTQYF. The DNA for the CDR3 is TGTGCCAGCAGCTTAGCGTTCAGCGGGGTAGATACGCAGTATTTT.

The table lists this clonotype with many counts. This sequence joins TRBV6-2 or TRBV6-3 and TRBJ2-1; either TRBD1 or TRBD2 may fit D (5 bases each). Trimming cost V 11 bases and J 4 bases, with 18 bases left between them. CDR3 size: 14 residues. Germline values: CDR1 MNHEY, CDR2 SVGEGT. The CDR3 reads CAGAGGGFYNEQFF. DNA of the CDR3: TGTGCCGGGGCTGGCGGAGGCTTTTACAATGAGCAGTTCTTC.

The chain is built from TRBV15 and TRBJ2-7, with 8 bases identical to TRBD1. CDR3 size: 15 residues. V gave up 0 bases and J gave up 3 bases; unmatched junction bases: 4. CDR1 LNHNV and CDR2 YYDKDF come from the germline V gene (reference sequence). Written as DNA, the CDR3 is TGTGCCACCAGCAGAGATCAGGGGGCCGGCTACGAGCAGTACTTC. Protein product: CATSRDQGAGYEQYF.

This clonotype was counted ten times or more. The chain combines TRBV18 with TRBJ2-1; D call uncertain. Trimming cost V 8 bases and J 3 bases, with 14 bases left between them. Per the germline V gene, CDR1 is KGHSH and CDR2 is LQKENI. The CDR3 runs to 14 residues. CDR3 coding DNA: TGTGCCAGCGCCCGTACAGAGAACTACAATGAGCAGTTCTTC. This sequence encodes CASARTENYNEQFF.

This clonotype was counted a few times. This chain connects TRBV11-2 to TRBJ2-1; D perhaps matches TRBD2 (5 bases). The V gene's germline CDR1 is SGHAT and CDR2 FQNNGV. Trimming took off 8 bases at V and 7 bases at J, with 15 bases between the two ends. This CDR3 has 13 amino acids. The CDR3 DNA follows: TGTGCCAGCGTGGGAGATGAGATAAATGAGCAGTTCTTC. Amino acids: CASVGDEINEQFF.